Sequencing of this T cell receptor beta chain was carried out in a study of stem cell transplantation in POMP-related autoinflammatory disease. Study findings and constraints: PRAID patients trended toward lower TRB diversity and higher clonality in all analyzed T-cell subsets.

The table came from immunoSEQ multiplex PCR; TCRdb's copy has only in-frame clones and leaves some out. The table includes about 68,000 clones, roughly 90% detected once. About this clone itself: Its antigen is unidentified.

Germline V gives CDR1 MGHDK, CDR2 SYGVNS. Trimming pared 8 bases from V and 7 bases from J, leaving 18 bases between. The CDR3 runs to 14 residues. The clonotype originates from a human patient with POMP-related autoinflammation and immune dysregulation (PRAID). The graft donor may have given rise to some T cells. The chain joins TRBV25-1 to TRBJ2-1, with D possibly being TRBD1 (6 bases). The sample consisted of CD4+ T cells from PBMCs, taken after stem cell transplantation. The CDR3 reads CASAPTGPRNEQFF. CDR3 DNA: TGTGCCAGCGCCCCGACAGGACCTCGTAATGAGCAGTTCTTC.